The clone carrying this T cell receptor (beta chain) was seen repeatedly, ten times or more. The data stem from a study of T cell repertoires in cytomegalovirus infection. From germline, CDR1 is MGHRA and CDR2 YSYEKL. V was clipped by 6 bases and J by 4 bases, with 16 bases between them. The CDR3 totals 15 residues. TCRdb analysed the reads with MiXCR anew, one entry per CDR3 protein. The sample lists approximately 500,000 distinct CDR3 sequences, more than 15% occurring once. The genes are TRBV4-1 and TRBJ1-5; D not resolved. The sequenced sample was CD8+ T cells from PBMCs. The source of this sequence is a human donor in good health (CMV status not recorded). Some clones in this sample may be carry-over from other donors' samples. In nucleotides, the CDR3 is TGCGCCAGCAGTTCAGGAGCGGGAATAAATCAGCCCCAGCATTTT. Protein product: CASSSGAGINQPQHF.